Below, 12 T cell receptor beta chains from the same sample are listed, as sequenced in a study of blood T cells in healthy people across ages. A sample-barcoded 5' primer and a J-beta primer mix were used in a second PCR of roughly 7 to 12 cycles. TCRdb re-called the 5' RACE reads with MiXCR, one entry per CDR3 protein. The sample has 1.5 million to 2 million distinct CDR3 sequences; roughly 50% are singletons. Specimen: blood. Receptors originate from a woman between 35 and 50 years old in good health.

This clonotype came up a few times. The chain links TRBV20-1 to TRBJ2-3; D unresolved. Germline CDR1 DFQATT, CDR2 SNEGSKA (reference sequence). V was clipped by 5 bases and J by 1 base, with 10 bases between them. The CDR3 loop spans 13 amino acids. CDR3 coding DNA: TGCAGTGCTCAGGATTCGCGCACAGATACGCAGTATTTT. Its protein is CSAQDSRTDTQYF.

CDR3 sequence reads: CASSTRTGGLSYNSPLHF. CDR3 nucleotide sequence: TGTGCCAGCAGCACCCGGACAGGGGGCCTGTCCTATAATTCACCCCTCCACTTT. V usage is TRBV7-2 and J usage is TRBJ1-6; TRBD1 matches 11 bases. The germline V gene has CDR1 SGHTA and CDR2 FQGNSA. J gave up 1 base and V 5 bases, and 7 bases lay outside the gene matches. The CDR3 sequence is 18 residues long.

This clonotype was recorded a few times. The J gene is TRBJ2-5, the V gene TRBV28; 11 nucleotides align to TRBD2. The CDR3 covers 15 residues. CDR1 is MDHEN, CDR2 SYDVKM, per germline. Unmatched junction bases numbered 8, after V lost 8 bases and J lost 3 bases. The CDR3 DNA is TGTGCCAGCGACGGAACGGGACTAGCGGAAGAGACCCAGTACTTC. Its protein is CASDGTGLAEETQYF. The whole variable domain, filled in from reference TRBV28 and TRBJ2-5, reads DVKVTQSSRYLVKRTGEKVFLECVQDMDHENMFWYRQDPGLGLRLIYFSYDVKMKEKGDIPEGYSVSREKKERFSLILESASTNQTSMYLCASDGTGLAEETQYFGPGTRLLVL.

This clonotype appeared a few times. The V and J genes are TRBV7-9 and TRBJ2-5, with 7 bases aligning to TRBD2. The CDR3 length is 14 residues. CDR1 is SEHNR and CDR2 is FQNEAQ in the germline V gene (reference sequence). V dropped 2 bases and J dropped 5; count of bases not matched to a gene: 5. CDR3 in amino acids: CASSLPLAWETQYF. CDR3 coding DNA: TGTGCCAGCAGCTTACCACTAGCGTGGGAGACCCAGTACTTC.

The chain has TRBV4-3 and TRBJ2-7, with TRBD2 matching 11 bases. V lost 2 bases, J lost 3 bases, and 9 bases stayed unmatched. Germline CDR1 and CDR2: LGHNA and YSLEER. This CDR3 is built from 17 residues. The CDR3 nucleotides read TGCGCCAGCAGCCAATCCACTAGCGGGGGCTCCCTCTACGAGCAGTACTTC. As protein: CASSQSTSGGSLYEQYF.

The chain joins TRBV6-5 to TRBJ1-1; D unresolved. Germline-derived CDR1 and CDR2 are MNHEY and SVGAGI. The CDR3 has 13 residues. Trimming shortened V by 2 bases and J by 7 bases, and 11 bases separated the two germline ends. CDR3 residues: CASSYGVNLEAFF. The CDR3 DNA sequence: TGTGCCAGCAGTTACGGTGTCAACCTTGAAGCTTTCTTT.

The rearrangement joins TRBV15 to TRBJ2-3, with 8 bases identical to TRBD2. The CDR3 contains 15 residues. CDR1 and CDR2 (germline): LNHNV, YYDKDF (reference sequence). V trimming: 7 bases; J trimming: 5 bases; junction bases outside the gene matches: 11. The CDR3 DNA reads TGTGCCACCATCACGGGGGGGCTGTATGGAGATACGCAGTATTTT. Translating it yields CATITGGLYGDTQYF.

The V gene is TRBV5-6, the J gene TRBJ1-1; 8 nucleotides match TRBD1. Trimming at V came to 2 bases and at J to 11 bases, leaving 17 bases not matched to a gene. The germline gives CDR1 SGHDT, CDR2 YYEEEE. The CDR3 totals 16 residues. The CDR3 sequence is CASSFGQGGPQGGAFF. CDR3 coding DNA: TGTGCCAGCAGCTTCGGACAGGGCGGTCCTCAGGGGGGTGCTTTCTTT.

CDR3 DNA: TGTGCCAGCAGTCCCTATTACGTCTCCCCGAAGCAAGAGACCCAGTACTTC. Its protein product is CASSPYYVSPKQETQYF. The J gene is TRBJ2-5, the V gene TRBV25-1; no clear D. V was pared by 5 bases and J by 2 bases, with 21 bases between. Germline V gene sequence: CDR1 MGHDK, CDR2 SYGVNS. The CDR3 has 17 residues.

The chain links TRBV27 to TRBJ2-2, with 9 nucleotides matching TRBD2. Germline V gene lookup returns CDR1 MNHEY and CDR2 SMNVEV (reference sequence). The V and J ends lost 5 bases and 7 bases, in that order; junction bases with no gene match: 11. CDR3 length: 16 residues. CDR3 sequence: CASSPQRGAGIGELFF. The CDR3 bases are TGTGCCAGCAGTCCCCAGCGGGGGGCGGGTATCGGGGAGCTGTTTTTT.

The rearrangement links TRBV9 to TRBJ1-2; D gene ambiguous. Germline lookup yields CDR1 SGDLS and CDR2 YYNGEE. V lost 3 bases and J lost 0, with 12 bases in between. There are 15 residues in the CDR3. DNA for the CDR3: TGTGCCAGCAGCGGAGCAGGAGCAGCTAACTATGGCTACACCTTC. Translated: CASSGAGAANYGYTF.

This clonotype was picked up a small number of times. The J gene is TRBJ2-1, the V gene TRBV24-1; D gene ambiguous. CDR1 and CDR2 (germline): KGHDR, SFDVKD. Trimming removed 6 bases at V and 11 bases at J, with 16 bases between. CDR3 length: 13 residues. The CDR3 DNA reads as TGTGCCACCAGTAACCTGGCCCAATTACAGCAGTTCTTC. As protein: CATSNLAQLQQFF.